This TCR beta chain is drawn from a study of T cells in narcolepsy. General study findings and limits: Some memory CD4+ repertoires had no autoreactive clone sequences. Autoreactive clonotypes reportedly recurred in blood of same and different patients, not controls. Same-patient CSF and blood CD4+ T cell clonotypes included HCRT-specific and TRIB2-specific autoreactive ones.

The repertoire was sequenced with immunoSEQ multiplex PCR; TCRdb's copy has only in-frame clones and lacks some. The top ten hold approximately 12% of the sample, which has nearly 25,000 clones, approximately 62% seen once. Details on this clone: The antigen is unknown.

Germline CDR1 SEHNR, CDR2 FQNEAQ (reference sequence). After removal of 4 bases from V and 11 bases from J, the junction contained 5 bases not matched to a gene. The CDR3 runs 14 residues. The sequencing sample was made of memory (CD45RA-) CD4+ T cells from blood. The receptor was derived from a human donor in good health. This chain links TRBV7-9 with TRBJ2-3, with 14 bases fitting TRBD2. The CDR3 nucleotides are TGTGCCAGCAGCTCATTCGGGACTAGCGGGGGGCAGTATTTT. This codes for CASSSFGTSGGQYF.